The 24 T cell receptor beta chains below were found in one sample sequenced in a study of cytomegalovirus exposure and HLA in healthy donors. The study ran its PCR with 60 Vbeta and 13 Jbeta primers. Using immunoSEQ multiplex PCR, the repertoire was profiled, and TCRdb retains in-frame clones only, with some absent. This table has under 250,000 clones, 75% to 80% appearing once. The sequenced sample consisted of PBMCs. The receptors were sampled from a male donor in good health and CMV-seronegative.

The chain combines TRBV29-1 with TRBJ2-4; D may be TRBD2 (5 bases). Germline CDR1 is SQVTM and CDR2 is ANQGSEA. The CDR3 extends over 15 amino acids. Trimming left V 4 bases short and J 0 bases short, with 13 bases between. CDR3 nucleotide sequence: TGCAGCGTTGGGGAGAGTAATCTAGCCAAAAACATTCAGTACTTC. The encoded protein is CSVGESNLAKNIQYF. Supplemented by reference TRBV29-1 and TRBJ2-4, the full variable domain reads SAVISQKPSRDICQRGTSLTIQCQVDSQVTMMFWYRQQPGQSLTLIATANQGSEATYESGFVIDKFPISRPNLTFSTLTVSNMSPEDSSIYLCSVGESNLAKNIQYFGAGTRLSVL.

The chain has TRBV27 and TRBJ2-1, with TRBD2 identical over 7 bases. The CDR3 spans 13 residues. Germline CDR1 is MNHEY and CDR2 is SMNVEV (reference sequence). The V gene end was trimmed by 3 bases and the J gene end by 6 bases; junction bases not matched to a gene: 2. The CDR3 sequence: CASSLRGSNEQFF. The CDR3 DNA sequence: TGTGCCAGCAGTTTGCGGGGGAGCAATGAGCAGTTCTTC.

This chain connects TRBV27 to TRBJ1-4, with TRBD1 identical over 7 bases. Trimming at V came to 5 bases and at J to 4 bases, leaving 7 bases not matched to a gene. Germline assignment: CDR1 MNHEY and CDR2 SMNVEV (reference sequence). The CDR3 loop spans 15 amino acids. The CDR3 reads CASSMSRGINEKLFF. In DNA form, the CDR3 reads TGTGCCAGCAGTATGAGCAGGGGGATTAATGAAAAACTGTTTTTT.

This clone was recorded a few times. The rearrangement uses TRBV11-2 and TRBJ2-3, with 8 bases aligning to TRBD2. V lost 0 bases and J lost 4; bases outside the gene matches: 3. The CDR3 loop spans 15 amino acids. The germline gives CDR1 SGHAT, CDR2 FQNNGV. The CDR3 loop is CASSLDRGGPDTQYF. For the CDR3, the DNA is TGTGCCAGCAGCTTAGATCGGGGGGGCCCAGATACGCAGTATTTT.

V and J are TRBV30 and TRBJ1-6, with D tentatively TRBD1 (5 bases). The germline V gene has CDR1 GTSNPN and CDR2 SVGIG (reference sequence). This CDR3 contains 15 residues. V was trimmed by 4 bases and J by 0 bases, leaving 10 bases between them. The CDR3 DNA sequence: TGTGCCTGGACAGGGTCGAGCTCCTATAATTCACCCCTCCACTTT. It is translated as CAWTGSSSYNSPLHF.

The CDR3 sequence is CASRTGHYGYTF. The CDR3 DNA is TGTGCCAGTCGGACAGGGCACTATGGCTACACCTTC. This chain uses TRBV19 with TRBJ1-2; 8 bases are shared with TRBD1. The CDR3 totals 12 residues. Trimming cost V 8 bases and J 3 bases; bases outside gene matches: 2. Germline assignment: CDR1 LNHDA and CDR2 SQIVND (reference sequence).

The chain combines TRBV29-1 with TRBJ2-5; 9 bases are shared with TRBD2. The V segment lost 1 base and the J segment 5 bases; nucleotides outside the gene matches: 5. CDR3 length equals 14 residues. Germline values: CDR1 SQVTM, CDR2 ANQGSEA. CDR3 loop: CSVEAGLAGETQYF. In DNA form, the CDR3 reads TGCAGCGTTGAAGCGGGACTAGCAGGGGAGACCCAGTACTTC. Supplemented by reference TRBV29-1 and TRBJ2-5, the full variable domain reads SAVISQKPSRDICQRGTSLTIQCQVDSQVTMMFWYRQQPGQSLTLIATANQGSEATYESGFVIDKFPISRPNLTFSTLTVSNMSPEDSSIYLCSVEAGLAGETQYFGPGTRLLVL.

CDR3 in DNA: TGTGCCAGCAGTTACTCGGAGTTGGCCCCCAACGAGCAGTACTTC. It specifies CASSYSELAPNEQYF. The chain employs TRBV6-6 and TRBJ2-7; D gene unclear. V lost 0 bases to trimming and J lost 5 bases, with 14 bases between them. Looked up from germline, CDR1 is MNHNY and CDR2 is SVGAGI (reference sequence). CDR3 size: 15 residues.

CDR3 DNA: TGTGCCAGCAGTTGGACAGGGGGTATCTACGAGCAGTACTTC. Its translation is CASSWTGGIYEQYF. The chain links TRBV7-2 to TRBJ2-7, with 10 nucleotides matching TRBD1. With V trimmed by 6 bases and J by 3 bases, 5 bases remained unmatched. Germline CDR1 and CDR2: SGHTA and FQGNSA. This CDR3 is built from 14 residues.

This chain uses TRBV7-2 with TRBJ1-1; D is unresolved. Germline lookup yields CDR1 SGHTA and CDR2 FQGNSA. Trimming stripped 5 bases from V and 6 bases from J, with 16 bases between. This CDR3 is built from 14 residues. For the CDR3, the DNA is TGTGCCAGCAGCCCCCTGGGCAGTACGGCTGAAGCTTTCTTT. Amino acid sequence: CASSPLGSTAEAFF.

The CDR3 loop reads CASSHTSGGLSSYNEQFF. Written as DNA, the CDR3 is TGCGCCAGCAGCCATACTAGCGGGGGGCTAAGCTCCTACAATGAGCAGTTCTTC. This chain links TRBV4-1 with TRBJ2-1, with 12 bases identical to TRBD2. The germline CDR1 and CDR2 sequences are MGHRA and YSYEKL. This CDR3 has 18 residues. Unmatched junction bases numbered 6, after V lost 3 bases and J lost 0 bases.

The genes are TRBV19 and TRBJ2-5, with D perhaps matching TRBD1 (7 bases). Germline CDR1 and CDR2: LNHDA and SQIVND (reference sequence). The V end lost 4 bases, the J end lost 5 bases, and 11 bases lay between the germline ends. This CDR3 region has 13 residues. The CDR3 is CASSRQGGETQYF. The CDR3 bases are TGTGCCAGTAGTAGACAGGGAGGTGAGACCCAGTACTTC.

A few counts support this clone. This sequence joins TRBV7-2 and TRBJ1-5; 8 bases agree with TRBD1. V dropped 5 bases and J dropped 10; count of bases not matched to a gene: 16. This CDR3 is 16 amino acids long. The germline gives CDR1 SGHTA, CDR2 FQGNSA. For the CDR3, the DNA is TGTGCCAGCAGCCTCAATCAGGGGGCGCGTCTTAACCCCCAGCATTTT. The encoded protein is CASSLNQGARLNPQHF.

This chain uses TRBV7-2 with TRBJ2-5; possibly TRBD2 for D (5 bases). Germline V lookup: CDR1 SGHTA, CDR2 FQGNSA. CDR3 length equals 14 residues. The germline V and J ends were trimmed by 2 bases and 1 base, with 8 bases remaining between them. DNA of the CDR3: TGTGCCAGCAGCTTAAGGAGGAGCCAAGAGACCCAGTACTTC. Translating gives CASSLRRSQETQYF.

The genes are TRBV25-1 and TRBJ2-3; 11 bases map to TRBD2. Per germline, CDR1 MGHDK and CDR2 SYGVNS. This CDR3 is 18 amino acids long. V gave up 3 bases and J gave up 5 bases; unmatched junction bases: 13. The CDR3: CASSDGVLAGDEIDTQYF. CDR3 bases: TGTGCCAGCAGTGATGGGGTACTAGCGGGAGACGAGATAGATACGCAGTATTTT.

The chain couples TRBV9 to TRBJ2-1; 7 bases are shared with TRBD1. The CDR3 runs to 15 residues. V dropped 3 bases and J dropped 2; count of bases not matched to a gene: 5. Per the germline V gene, CDR1 is SGDLS and CDR2 is YYNGEE. CDR3 region: CASSATGQPYNEQFF. The CDR3 DNA reads as TGTGCCAGCAGCGCCACGGGACAGCCCTACAATGAGCAGTTCTTC.

The rearrangement links TRBV6-6 to TRBJ1-5; D is unresolved. Germline V gene sequence: CDR1 MNHNY, CDR2 SVGAGI (reference sequence). The germline V and J ends were trimmed by 5 bases and 13 bases, with 12 bases remaining between them. The CDR3 has 11 amino acids. DNA for the CDR3: TGTGCCAGCAGTCGCCGGGAAATACAGCATTTT. Protein: CASSRREIQHF.

The chain joins TRBV30 to TRBJ2-1, with 7 bases that match TRBD1. J gave up 10 bases and V 0 bases, and 9 bases lay outside the gene matches. Germline V lookup: CDR1 GTSNPN, CDR2 SVGIG (reference sequence). The CDR3 consists of 14 residues. The CDR3 loop is CAWSVRGGRSEQFF. The CDR3, as DNA: TGTGCCTGGAGTGTACGAGGGGGCAGGAGCGAGCAGTTCTTC.

The V and J genes are TRBV18 and TRBJ2-7; 10 bases align to TRBD1. This CDR3 region has 13 residues. Looked up from germline, CDR1 is KGHSH and CDR2 is LQKENI. The V gene end was trimmed by 6 bases and the J gene end by 5 bases; junction bases not matched to a gene: 4. In DNA, the CDR3 is TGTGCCAGCTCCGGGACAGGGGAGGACGAGCAGTACTTC. The encoded protein is CASSGTGEDEQYF.

This chain connects TRBV7-6 to TRBJ2-5, with D possibly TRBD2 on 5 matching bases. CDR1 is SGHVS, CDR2 FNYEAQ, per germline. With 5 bases removed from V and 5 bases from J, the gap between germline ends came to 12 bases. The CDR3 is 13 amino acids. DNA for the CDR3: TGTGCCAGCAGCACCGGGGTATCGGAGACCCAGTACTTC. It translates to CASSTGVSETQYF.

The V gene is TRBV27, the J gene TRBJ1-4; no firm D call. The CDR3 spans 12 residues. Germline V gives CDR1 MNHEY, CDR2 SMNVEV (reference sequence). Trimming took off 4 bases at V and 6 bases at J, with 6 bases between the two ends. CDR3: CASSSLDEKLFF. DNA for the CDR3: TGTGCCAGCAGTTCCCTCGATGAAAAACTGTTTTTT.

The CDR3 nucleotides are TGCGCCAGCAGCCAAGGACCTATCGGACAGGGGGCCTACAATGAGCAGTTCTTC. Its translation: CASSQGPIGQGAYNEQFF. This chain uses TRBV4-1 with TRBJ2-1; TRBD1 aligns across 10 bases. The CDR3 is 18 amino acids. Losses at the gene ends were 1 base for V and 2 bases for J; bases not matched to a gene: 8. Germline CDR1 is MGHRA and CDR2 is YSYEKL.

The rearrangement uses TRBV28 and TRBJ1-4; D may be TRBD1 (5 bases). This CDR3 is built from 15 residues. Germline values: CDR1 MDHEN, CDR2 SYDVKM. Trimming shortened V by 5 bases and J by 5 bases, and 15 bases separated the two germline ends. CDR3 coding DNA: TGTGCCAGCAGTCGACACGGGGGTGGGAATGAAAAACTGTTTTTT. It translates to CASSRHGGGNEKLFF.

The rearrangement uses TRBV18 and TRBJ1-2; possible D gene TRBD1, 5 bases. The CDR3 consists of 15 residues. Germline CDR1 reads KGHSH; CDR2 reads LQKENI. Trimming removed 6 bases at V and 4 bases at J, with 18 bases between. The DNA for the CDR3 is TGTGCCAGCTCCCCCGTTTGGACACTGGGCTATGGCTACACCTTC. It codes for CASSPVWTLGYGYTF.